Only one count was recorded for the clone carrying this T cell receptor (beta chain). What it binds is unknown. Sequenced by immunoSEQ multiplex PCR; TCRdb stores in-frame clones only, minus some. The sample has 65,000 to 80,000 clones; 85% to 90% are singletons. Deletions cut 3 bases from V and 0 bases from J, with 16 bases between. The germline CDR1 and CDR2 sequences are LGHNA and YNFKEQ. The CDR3 is made up of 17 amino acids. The sample is drawn from a study of PD-L1 blockade in urothelial cancer. Study-level information: Patients had been given 0 to 3 earlier chemotherapy regimens. Once treatment had started, blood was analyzed at 3 weeks (second dose) and again at 6 weeks. A median roughly 150,000 T cells were found in blood samples. Findings and caveats of the study: Pretreatment clonality of the blood TCR repertoire below the median was predictive of superior survival.

Sample time point: pretreatment peripheral blood. This receptor was obtained from a man in his 70s with urothelial cancer. Sequenced material: PBMCs, taken around atezolizumab (anti-PD-L1) treatment. This sequence joins TRBV4-2 and TRBJ2-3, with a weak D call TRBD2 (5 bases). The DNA of the CDR3 is TGTGCCAGCAGCCATAAAGAGGGCCTAGCCAGCACAGATACGCAGTATTTT. Protein: CASSHKEGLASTDTQYF.